One sample yielded the 21 T cell receptor beta chains listed below, sequenced in a study of cytomegalovirus exposure and HLA in healthy donors. Method: immunoSEQ multiplex PCR; TCRdb's copy keeps in-frame clones and lacks some. In the table there are about 200,000 clones, around 88% of which are singletons. Sequencing was done on a sample of PBMCs. The receptors were sampled from a woman under 30 in good health and CMV-seronegative.

The chain links TRBV11-2 to TRBJ2-1; 7 bases are shared with TRBD2. The CDR3 consists of 14 residues. V lost 5 bases, J lost 7 bases, and 8 bases stayed unmatched. Per the germline V gene, CDR1 is SGHAT and CDR2 is FQNNGV. Here the CDR3 reads CASSPRTSMNEQFF. The CDR3 DNA reads as TGTGCCAGCAGCCCCAGGACTAGTATGAATGAGCAGTTCTTC.

The chain is built from TRBV2 and TRBJ2-1; no definite D call. CDR3 length: 13 amino acids. The V end lost 5 bases, the J end lost 4 bases, and 9 bases lay between the germline ends. The germline V gene has CDR1 SNHLY and CDR2 FYNNEI. The DNA of the CDR3 is TGTGCCAGCAGTTACAACACGTACAATGAGCAGTTCTTC. Translation gives CASSYNTYNEQFF.

The rearrangement joins TRBV28 to TRBJ2-7, with a weak D call TRBD1 (6 bases). Germline loops: CDR1 MDHEN, CDR2 SYDVKM. CDR3 length: 13 amino acids. Trimming took 3 bases from V and 4 from J, leaving 10 bases between them. The chain's CDR3 is CASSFSTGYEQYF. As DNA, the CDR3 is TGTGCCAGCAGTTTCTCCACAGGGTACGAGCAGTACTTC.

This clone was counted between two and nine times. The chain carries TRBV27 and TRBJ2-1; D is unresolved. This CDR3 has 15 residues. Trimming shortened V by 4 bases and J by 2 bases, and 12 bases separated the two germline ends. In germline, CDR1 is MNHEY, CDR2 SMNVEV (reference sequence). DNA of the CDR3: TGTGCCAGCAGTTCCGTGGAGCCGACCTACAATGAGCAGTTCTTC. Amino acid sequence: CASSSVEPTYNEQFF.

This clone was detected only once. The V gene is TRBV2, the J gene TRBJ2-7, with a tentative D call TRBD1 (7 bases). The ends were cut back, 4 bases at V and 4 bases at J, with 14 bases in the middle. CDR3 length equals 14 residues. Germline CDR1 SNHLY, CDR2 FYNNEI. In DNA form, the CDR3 reads TGTGCCAGCAGTGGACAGGGACTGGAGTACGAGCAGTACTTC. Its protein product is CASSGQGLEYEQYF.

The J gene is TRBJ1-5, the V gene TRBV27; 9 nucleotides line up with TRBD1. Germline V CDR1 and CDR2: MNHEY, SMNVEV (reference sequence). The CDR3 spans 15 residues. Trimming cost V 6 bases and J 7 bases; bases outside gene matches: 10. CDR3 coding DNA: TGTGCCAGCAGCCTCTCTGGACAGGGGCTGCAGCCCCAGCATTTT. This translates into CASSLSGQGLQPQHF.

The J gene is TRBJ1-4, the V gene TRBV11-2; 7 positions match TRBD1. Trimming took 5 bases from V and 0 from J; bases not matched to a gene: 6. In germline, CDR1 is SGHAT, CDR2 FQNNGV. The CDR3 runs to 16 residues. The CDR3 DNA reads TGTGCCAGCAGCCCAGTACAGGGGACAACTAATGAAAAACTGTTTTTT. It yields the protein CASSPVQGTTNEKLFF. Full variable domain (missing parts from reference TRBV11-2 and TRBJ1-4): EAGVAQSPRYKIIEKRQSVAFWCNPISGHATLYWYQQILGQGPKLLIQFQNNGVVDDSQLPKDRFSAERLKGVDSTLKIQPAKLEDSAVYLCASSPVQGTTNEKLFFGSGTQLSVL.

The rearrangement links TRBV5-4 to TRBJ2-1; TRBD2 matches at 7 bases. CDR1 is SGHNT and CDR2 is YYREEE in the germline V gene (reference sequence). Losses at the gene ends were 9 bases for V and 7 bases for J; bases not matched to a gene: 16. CDR3 length: 15 residues. CDR3 coding DNA: TGTGCCATCAAAGACTGGGCTAGCGGTCTAAATGAGCAGTTCTTC. It yields the protein CAIKDWASGLNEQFF.

This clone showed up just once. The rearrangement joins TRBV14 to TRBJ1-2, with 9 nucleotides matching TRBD1. The CDR3 extends over 16 amino acids. The V gene end was trimmed by 0 bases and the J gene end by 7 bases; junction bases not matched to a gene: 9. Germline V CDR1 and CDR2: SGHDN, FVKESK. The CDR3 reads CASSQDASGTGFGYTF. DNA for the CDR3: TGTGCCAGCAGCCAAGATGCTTCCGGGACAGGGTTTGGCTACACCTTC.

The chain is built from TRBV10-3 and TRBJ2-3; TRBD2 matches at 13 bases. The CDR3 loop spans 16 amino acids. The J segment lost 5 bases and the V segment lost 7 bases, leaving 9 bases of the junction unmatched. Per the germline V gene, CDR1 is ENHRY and CDR2 is SYGVKD. CDR3 protein: CAIKRGLAGDEDTQYF. CDR3 sequence (DNA): TGTGCCATCAAGAGAGGACTAGCGGGAGACGAAGATACGCAGTATTTT.

The chain has TRBV6-1 and TRBJ1-1, with D tentatively TRBD1 (6 bases). The CDR3 length is 14 residues. Trimming took 2 bases from V and 1 from J, leaving 8 bases between them. Germline CDR1 reads MNHNS; CDR2 reads SASEGT. CDR3 DNA sequence: TGTGCCAGCAGTGAAAGGGGGGGGAACACTGAAGCTTTCTTT. Protein: CASSERGGNTEAFF.

The rearrangement links TRBV15 to TRBJ1-2; no firm D call. CDR1 and CDR2 from the germline V gene are LNHNV and YYDKDF (reference sequence). Trimming removed 0 bases at V and 5 bases at J, with 13 bases between. The CDR3 extends over 15 amino acids. The CDR3 protein is CATSRDAVVRYGYTF. The CDR3 DNA follows: TGTGCCACCAGCAGAGATGCGGTGGTGAGGTATGGCTACACCTTC.

CDR3 sequence (DNA): TGTGCCAGCAGCTTAGATAGCCCTCAACTGGCCTACAATGAGCAGTTCTTC. Its translation: CASSLDSPQLAYNEQFF. This sequence joins TRBV11-1 and TRBJ2-1; D not resolved. The CDR3 is 17 residues long. Germline V lookup: CDR1 SGHAT, CDR2 FQDESV (reference sequence). V lost 1 base, J lost 2 bases, and 15 bases lay in between.

This rearrangement joins TRBV11-2 to TRBJ2-7, with 14 positions matching TRBD2. The germline V gene has CDR1 SGHAT and CDR2 FQNNGV. The CDR3 totals 16 residues. With V trimmed by 1 base and J by 4 bases, 3 bases remained unmatched. The CDR3 spells CASSLVGLAGAYEQYF. DNA for the CDR3: TGTGCCAGCAGCTTAGTGGGACTAGCGGGAGCTTACGAGCAGTACTTC.

The chain uses TRBV7-2 and TRBJ1-1; D is undetermined. Trimming left V 5 bases short and J 7 bases short, with 17 bases between. There are 14 residues in the CDR3. Looked up from germline, CDR1 is SGHTA and CDR2 is FQGNSA. The CDR3 DNA sequence: TGTGCCAGCAGCCCAGAGACCTGGGCCTTTGAAGCTTTCTTT. It is translated as CASSPETWAFEAFF.

The V gene is TRBV28, the J gene TRBJ2-5; 9 bases are shared with TRBD1. CDR1 is MDHEN and CDR2 is SYDVKM in the germline V gene. Unmatched junction bases numbered 9, after V lost 8 bases and J lost 5 bases. The CDR3 covers 14 residues. CDR3 region: CASEGGTGLETQYF. CDR3 coding DNA: TGTGCCAGCGAAGGAGGGACAGGGCTTGAGACCCAGTACTTC.

The rearrangement uses TRBV4-2 and TRBJ1-5; tentatively, D is TRBD1 (5 bases). From germline, CDR1 is LGHNA and CDR2 YNFKEQ. The CDR3 extends over 17 amino acids. Trimming stripped 0 bases from V and 0 bases from J, with 12 bases between. CDR3 coding DNA: TGTGCCAGCAGCCAAGATTGGCCAGGGTATAGCAATCAGCCCCAGCATTTT. Translated, it gives CASSQDWPGYSNQPQHF.

The rearrangement links TRBV10-2 to TRBJ2-1; 10 bases line up with TRBD1. CDR3 size: 18 residues. In germline, CDR1 is WSHSY, CDR2 SAAADI. The V segment lost 2 bases and the J segment 2 bases; nucleotides outside the gene matches: 9. Here the CDR3 reads CASSETRQGALPYNEQFF. In DNA form, the CDR3 reads TGCGCCAGCAGTGAGACTCGACAGGGGGCCCTACCCTACAATGAGCAGTTCTTC.

CDR3 sequence (DNA): TGCGCCAGCAGCCAGGGACAGGGGAGAGCGGAGACCCAGTACTTC. Protein sequence: CASSQGQGRAETQYF. The V gene is TRBV5-1, the J gene TRBJ2-5; 10 bases align to TRBD1. The CDR3 has 15 amino acids. CDR1 and CDR2 (germline): SGHRS, YFSETQ. Trimming cost V 4 bases and J 5 bases; bases outside gene matches: 8.

The V call is TRBV27, the J call TRBJ2-7; 8 bases map to TRBD2. Per the germline V gene, CDR1 is MNHEY and CDR2 is SMNVEV (reference sequence). CDR3 size: 17 residues. V lost 5 bases and J lost 2; bases outside the gene matches: 14. Here the CDR3 reads CASSPGLGVAGPYEQYF. Written as DNA, the CDR3 is TGTGCCAGCAGTCCTGGGTTGGGGGTAGCGGGGCCCTACGAGCAGTACTTC.

In its sample, this clone was seen once. CDR3: CASRSSGRIGEQYF. In DNA, the CDR3 is TGTGCCAGCAGATCAAGCGGGAGAATTGGCGAGCAGTACTTC. The V gene is TRBV27, the J gene TRBJ2-7, with 8 positions matching TRBD2. V was pared by 6 bases and J by 6 bases, with 10 bases of the junction left unmatched. This CDR3 comprises 14 residues. Germline V gene data show CDR1 as MNHEY and CDR2 as SMNVEV (reference sequence).